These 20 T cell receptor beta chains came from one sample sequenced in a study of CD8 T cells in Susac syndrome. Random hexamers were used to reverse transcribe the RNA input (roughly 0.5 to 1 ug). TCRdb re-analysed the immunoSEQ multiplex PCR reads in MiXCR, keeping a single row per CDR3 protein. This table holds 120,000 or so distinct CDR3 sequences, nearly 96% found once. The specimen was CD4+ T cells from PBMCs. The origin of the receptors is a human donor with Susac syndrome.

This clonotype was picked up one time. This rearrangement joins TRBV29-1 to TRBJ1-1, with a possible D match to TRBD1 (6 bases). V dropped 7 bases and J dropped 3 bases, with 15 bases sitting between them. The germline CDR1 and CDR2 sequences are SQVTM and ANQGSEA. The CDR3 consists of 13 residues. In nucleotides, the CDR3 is TGCAGCGCCGGAGGGGGAGGGGACACTGAAGCTTTCTTT. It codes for CSAGGGGDTEAFF. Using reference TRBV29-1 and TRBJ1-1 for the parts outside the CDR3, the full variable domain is SAVISQKPSRDICQRGTSLTIQCQVDSQVTMMFWYRQQPGQSLTLIATANQGSEATYESGFVIDKFPISRPNLTFSTLTVSNMSPEDSSIYLCSAGGGGDTEAFFGQGTRLTVV.

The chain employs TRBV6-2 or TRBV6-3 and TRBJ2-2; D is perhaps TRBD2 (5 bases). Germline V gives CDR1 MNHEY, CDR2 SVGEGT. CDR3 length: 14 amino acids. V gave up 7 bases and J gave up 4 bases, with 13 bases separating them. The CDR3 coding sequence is TGTGCCAGCACCCTAGAGGGAAGCACCGGGGAGCTGTTTTTT. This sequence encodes CASTLEGSTGELFF.

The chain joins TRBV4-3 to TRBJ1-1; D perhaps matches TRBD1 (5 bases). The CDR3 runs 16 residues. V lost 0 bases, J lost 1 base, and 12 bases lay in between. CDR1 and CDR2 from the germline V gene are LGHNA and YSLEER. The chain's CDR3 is CASSQDGGGGNTEAFF. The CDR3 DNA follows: TGCGCCAGCAGCCAAGACGGCGGCGGGGGGAACACTGAAGCTTTCTTT.

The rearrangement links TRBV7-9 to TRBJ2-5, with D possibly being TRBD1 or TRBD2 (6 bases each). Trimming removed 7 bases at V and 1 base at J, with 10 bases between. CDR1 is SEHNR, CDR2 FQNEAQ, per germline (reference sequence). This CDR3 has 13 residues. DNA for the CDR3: TGTGCCAGCACCGGGGGCAGCCAAGAGACCCAGTACTTC. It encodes CASTGGSQETQYF. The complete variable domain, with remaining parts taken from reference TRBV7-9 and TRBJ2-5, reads DTGVSQNPRHKITKRGQNVTFRCDPISEHNRLYWYRQTLGQGPEFLTYFQNEAQLEKSRLLSDRFSAERPKGSFSTLEIQRTEQGDSAMYLCASTGGSQETQYFGPGTRLLVL.

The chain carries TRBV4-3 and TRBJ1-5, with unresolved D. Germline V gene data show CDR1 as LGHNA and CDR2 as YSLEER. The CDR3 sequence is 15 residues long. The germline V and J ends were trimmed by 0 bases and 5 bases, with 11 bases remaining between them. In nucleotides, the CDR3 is TGCGCCAGCAGCCAAGATCCGGGGTGGGATCAGCCCCAGCATTTT. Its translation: CASSQDPGWDQPQHF.

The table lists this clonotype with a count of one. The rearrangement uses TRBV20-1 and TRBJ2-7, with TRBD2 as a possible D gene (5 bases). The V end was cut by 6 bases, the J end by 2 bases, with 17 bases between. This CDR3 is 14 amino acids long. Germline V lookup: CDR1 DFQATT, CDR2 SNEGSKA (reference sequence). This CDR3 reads CSAATPAGAYEQYF. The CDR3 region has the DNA TGCAGTGCGGCCACCCCGGCGGGCGCCTACGAGCAGTACTTC.

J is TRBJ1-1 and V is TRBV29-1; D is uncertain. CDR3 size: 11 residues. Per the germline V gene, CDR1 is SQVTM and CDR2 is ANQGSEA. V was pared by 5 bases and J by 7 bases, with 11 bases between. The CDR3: CSVLSGREAFF. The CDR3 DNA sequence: TGCAGCGTTCTCTCAGGCCGTGAAGCTTTCTTT.

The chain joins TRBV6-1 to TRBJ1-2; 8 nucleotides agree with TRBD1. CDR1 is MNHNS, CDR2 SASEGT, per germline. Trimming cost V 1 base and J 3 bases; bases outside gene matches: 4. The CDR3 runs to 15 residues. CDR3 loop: CASSEVPRGHYGYTF. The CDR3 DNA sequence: TGTGCCAGCAGTGAAGTACCCAGGGGGCACTATGGCTACACCTTC.

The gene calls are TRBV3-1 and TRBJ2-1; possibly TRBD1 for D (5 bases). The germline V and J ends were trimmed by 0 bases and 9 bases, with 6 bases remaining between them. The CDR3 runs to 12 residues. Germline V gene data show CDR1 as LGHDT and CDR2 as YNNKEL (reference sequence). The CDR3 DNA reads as TGTGCCAGCAGCCAAGATAGGGGTGAGCAGTTCTTC. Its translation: CASSQDRGEQFF.

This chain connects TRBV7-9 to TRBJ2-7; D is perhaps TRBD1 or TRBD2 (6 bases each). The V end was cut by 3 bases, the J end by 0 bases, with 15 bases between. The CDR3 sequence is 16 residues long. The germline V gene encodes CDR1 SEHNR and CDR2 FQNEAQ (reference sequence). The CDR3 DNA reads TGTGCCAGCAGCTTGTTTGGAGGGACAAACTCCTACGAGCAGTACTTC. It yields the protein CASSLFGGTNSYEQYF.

The CDR3 spells CASTKIGDNTNEQFF. The CDR3 nucleotides are TGTGCCAGCACCAAAATAGGGGACAATACCAATGAGCAGTTCTTC. The chain joins TRBV5-6 to TRBJ2-1, with a weak D call TRBD1 (6 bases). CDR1 is SGHDT and CDR2 is YYEEEE in the germline V gene. The V end was cut by 6 bases, the J end by 6 bases, with 19 bases between. The CDR3 is 15 amino acids.

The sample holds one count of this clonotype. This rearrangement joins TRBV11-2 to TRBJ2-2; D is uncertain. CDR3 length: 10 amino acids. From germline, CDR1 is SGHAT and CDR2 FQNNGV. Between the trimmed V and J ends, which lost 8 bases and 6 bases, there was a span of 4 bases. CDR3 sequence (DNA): TGTGCCAGCCCGCCCGGGGAGCTGTTTTTT. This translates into CASPPGELFF.

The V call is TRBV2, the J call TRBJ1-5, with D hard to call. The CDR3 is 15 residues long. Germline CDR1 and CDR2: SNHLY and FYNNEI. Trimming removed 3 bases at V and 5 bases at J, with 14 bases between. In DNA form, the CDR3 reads TGTGCCAGCAGTGATCCCCGTTCCGGGCATCAGCCCCAGCATTTT. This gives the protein CASSDPRSGHQPQHF.

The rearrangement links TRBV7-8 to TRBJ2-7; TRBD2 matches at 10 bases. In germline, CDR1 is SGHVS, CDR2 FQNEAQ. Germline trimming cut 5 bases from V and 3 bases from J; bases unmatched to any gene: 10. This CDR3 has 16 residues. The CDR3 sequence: CASSPRSSGSFYEQYF. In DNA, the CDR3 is TGTGCCAGCAGCCCACGGTCTAGCGGGAGTTTCTACGAGCAGTACTTC.

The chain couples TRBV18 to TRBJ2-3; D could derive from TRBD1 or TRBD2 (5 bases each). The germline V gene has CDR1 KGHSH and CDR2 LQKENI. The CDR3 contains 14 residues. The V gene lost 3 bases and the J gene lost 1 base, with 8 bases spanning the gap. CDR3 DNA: TGTGCCAGCTCACCCAGGGACCGCACAGATACGCAGTATTTT. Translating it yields CASSPRDRTDTQYF.

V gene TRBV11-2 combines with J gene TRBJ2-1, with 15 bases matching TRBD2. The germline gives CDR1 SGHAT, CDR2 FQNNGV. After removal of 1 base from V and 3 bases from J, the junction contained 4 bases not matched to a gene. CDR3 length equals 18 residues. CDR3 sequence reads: CASSLAGLAGGRYNEQFF. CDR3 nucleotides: TGTGCCAGCAGCTTAGCGGGACTAGCGGGAGGCCGCTACAATGAGCAGTTCTTC.

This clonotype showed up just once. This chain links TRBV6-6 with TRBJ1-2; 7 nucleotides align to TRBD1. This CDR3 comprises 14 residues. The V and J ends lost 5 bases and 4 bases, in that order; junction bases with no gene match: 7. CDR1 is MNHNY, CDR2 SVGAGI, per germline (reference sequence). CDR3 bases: TGTGCCAGCAGTCCAGGGGGAAGGGGCTATGGCTACACCTTC. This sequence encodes CASSPGGRGYGYTF.

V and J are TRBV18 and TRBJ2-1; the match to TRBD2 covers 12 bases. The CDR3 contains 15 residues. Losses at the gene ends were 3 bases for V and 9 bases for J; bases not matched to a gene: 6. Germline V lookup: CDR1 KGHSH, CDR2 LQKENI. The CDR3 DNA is TGTGCCAGCTCACCTGCTAGCGGGAGGGCGGTTGAGCAGTTCTTC. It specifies CASSPASGRAVEQFF.

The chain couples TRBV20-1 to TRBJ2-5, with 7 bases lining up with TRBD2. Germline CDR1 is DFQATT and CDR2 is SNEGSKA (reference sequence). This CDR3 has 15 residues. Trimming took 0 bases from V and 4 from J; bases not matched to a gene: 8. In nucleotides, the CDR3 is TGCAGTGCTAGAGATCGAGTGTTAGCGGGAGAGACCCAGTACTTC. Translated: CSARDRVLAGETQYF.

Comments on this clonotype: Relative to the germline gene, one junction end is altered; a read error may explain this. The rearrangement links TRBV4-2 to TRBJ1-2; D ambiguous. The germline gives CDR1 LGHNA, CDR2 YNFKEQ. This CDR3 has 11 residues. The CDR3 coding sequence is TGTGCCAGCAGCCCCGGGCTCTCGTGGAGCTTC. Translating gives CASSPGLSWSF.